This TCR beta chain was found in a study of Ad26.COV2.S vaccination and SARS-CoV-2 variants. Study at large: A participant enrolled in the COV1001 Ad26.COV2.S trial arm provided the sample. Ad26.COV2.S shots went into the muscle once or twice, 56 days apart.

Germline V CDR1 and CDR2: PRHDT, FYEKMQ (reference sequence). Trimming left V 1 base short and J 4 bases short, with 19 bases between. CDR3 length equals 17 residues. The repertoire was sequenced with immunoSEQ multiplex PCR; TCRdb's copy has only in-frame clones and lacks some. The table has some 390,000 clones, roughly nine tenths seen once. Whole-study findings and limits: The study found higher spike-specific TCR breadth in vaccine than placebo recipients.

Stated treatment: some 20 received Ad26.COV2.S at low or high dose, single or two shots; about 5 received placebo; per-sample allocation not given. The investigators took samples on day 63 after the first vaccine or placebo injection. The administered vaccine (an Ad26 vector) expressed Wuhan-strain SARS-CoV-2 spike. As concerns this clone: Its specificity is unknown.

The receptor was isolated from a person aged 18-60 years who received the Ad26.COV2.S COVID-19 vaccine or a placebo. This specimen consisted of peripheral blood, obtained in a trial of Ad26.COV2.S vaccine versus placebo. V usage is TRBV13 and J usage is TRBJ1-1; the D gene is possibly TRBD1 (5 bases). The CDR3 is CASSLVRGEAPSTEAFF. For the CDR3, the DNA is TGTGCCAGCAGCTTAGTGCGGGGGGAGGCCCCTAGCACTGAAGCTTTCTTT.